One and the same sample provided the 11 T cell receptor beta chains below, sequenced in a study of T cell responses to AZD1222 COVID-19 vaccine. Repertoires were generated with immunoSEQ multiplex PCR, while TCRdb's copy carries only in-frame clones and drops some. The repertoire holds 100,000 to 150,000 clones, 75% to 85% seen once, with around a quarter in the top ten. The material sequenced was peripheral blood, taken 28 days after the second AZD1222 dose. Receptor source: an adult who received the AZD1222 COVID-19 vaccine.

V usage is TRBV7-2 and J usage is TRBJ1-1; D uncertain. This CDR3 spans 13 amino acids. V was trimmed by 1 base and J by 5 bases, leaving 8 bases between them. Germline loops: CDR1 SGHTA, CDR2 FQGNSA. As DNA, the CDR3 is TGTGCCAGCAGCTTAGGTAGTGGAACTGAAGCTTTCTTT. Protein product: CASSLGSGTEAFF. The full variable domain, completed using reference TRBV7-2 and TRBJ1-1, is GAGVSQSPSNKVTEKGKDVELRCDPISGHTALYWYRQSLGQGLEFLIYFQGNSAPDKSGLPSDRFSAERTGGSVSTLTIQRTQQEDSAVYLCASSLGSGTEAFFGQGTRLTVV.

J is TRBJ2-3 and V is TRBV19; 7 nucleotides line up with TRBD1. Per germline, CDR1 LNHDA and CDR2 SQIVND (reference sequence). J lost 2 bases, V lost 5 bases, and 10 bases had no gene match. The CDR3 contains 16 residues. The CDR3 region has the DNA TGTGCCAGTAGTCCGAAATCCGGGACAGCCACAGATACGCAGTATTTT. As protein: CASSPKSGTATDTQYF.

The gene calls are TRBV15 and TRBJ2-1; 7 positions match TRBD1. This CDR3 region has 13 residues. The germline CDR1 and CDR2 sequences are LNHNV and YYDKDF (reference sequence). The ends lost 5 bases at V and 6 bases at J; junction bases unmatched: 4. The CDR3 bases are TGTGCCACCAGCGGAAGACAGGGCAATGAGCAGTTCTTC. As protein: CATSGRQGNEQFF.

CDR3 protein: CASRLEERQSSQPQHF. The CDR3 coding sequence is TGTGCAAGTCGCTTAGAGGAACGACAGTCGTCGCAGCCCCAGCATTTT. The rearrangement joins TRBV12-2 to TRBJ1-5; TRBD1 is the table's D call and was not checked against the DNA. TRBV12-2 is given as a pseudogene. CDR3 length: 16 residues.

The chain joins TRBV11-3 to TRBJ1-1, with 8 bases aligning to TRBD1. The germline V gene has CDR1 SGHNT and CDR2 YENEEA. This CDR3 has 17 residues. V gave up 4 bases and J gave up 5 bases; unmatched junction bases: 15. CDR3 protein: CASSSGGGQGARTEAFF. CDR3 DNA sequence: TGTGCCAGCAGCTCAGGGGGCGGTCAGGGGGCGCGGACTGAAGCTTTCTTT.

This chain joins TRBV3-1 (or the pseudogene TRBV3-2) and TRBJ1-2, with D unclear. This CDR3 comprises 17 residues. V lost 3 bases and J lost 4, with 21 bases in between. CDR1 and CDR2 (germline): LGHDT, YNNKEL (reference sequence). DNA of the CDR3: TGTGCCAGCAGCCATTCCCTACGGCAGTCTAACTCCTATGGCTACACCTTC. Its protein product is CASSHSLRQSNSYGYTF.

J is TRBJ2-5 and V is TRBV19; 8 bases agree with TRBD1. CDR3 length: 15 amino acids. Germline assignment: CDR1 LNHDA and CDR2 SQIVND (reference sequence). With 4 bases clipped from V and 5 bases from J, the junction kept 9 bases outside the gene matches. The CDR3 region has the DNA TGTGCCAGTAGTACCGGACAGGGCCTTCGGGAGACCCAGTACTTC. Amino acid sequence: CASSTGQGLRETQYF.

The chain recombines TRBV5-1 with TRBJ1-1; D possibly corresponds to TRBD1 (6 bases). The CDR3 is made up of 14 amino acids. Germline loops: CDR1 SGHRS, CDR2 YFSETQ. The V end lost 4 bases, the J end lost 2 bases, and 12 bases lay between the germline ends. CDR3 region: CASSTGQPNTEAFF. CDR3 in DNA: TGCGCCAGCAGCACCGGACAGCCCAACACTGAAGCTTTCTTT.

The CDR3 DNA follows: TGTGCCAGTAGCCAAGTGGGTAGCGGGGTTGGAGATACGCAGTATTTT. Translation gives CASSQVGSGVGDTQYF. The chain carries TRBV19 and TRBJ2-3; TRBD2 matches at 8 bases. V trimming: 6 bases; J trimming: 5 bases; junction bases outside the gene matches: 13. Germline CDR1 LNHDA, CDR2 SQIVND (reference sequence). The CDR3 has 16 amino acids. Together with reference TRBV19 and TRBJ2-3, the CDR3 gives the full variable domain: DGGITQSPKYLFRKEGQNVTLSCEQNLNHDAMYWYRQDPGQGLRLIYYSQIVNDFQKGDIAEGYSVSREKKESFPLTVTSAQKNPTAFYLCASSQVGSGVGDTQYFGPGTRLTVL.

This chain joins TRBV10-1 and TRBJ1-1, with D perhaps TRBD1 (5 bases). Trimming stripped 5 bases from V and 0 bases from J, with 10 bases between. The CDR3 extends over 14 amino acids. The germline V gene has CDR1 WNHNN and CDR2 SYGVQD (reference sequence). CDR3 DNA sequence: TGCGCCAGCAGTAGGACACCCTTGAACACTGAAGCTTTCTTT. Protein sequence: CASSRTPLNTEAFF.

This clone was seen only once. J is TRBJ1-6 and V is TRBV18, with D hard to call. V lost 3 bases and J 3 bases, leaving 9 bases between the germline ends. Germline V gives CDR1 KGHSH, CDR2 LQKENI. This CDR3 contains 15 residues. CDR3: CASSPGQFYNSPLHF. The CDR3 nucleotides read TGTGCCAGCTCACCCGGCCAGTTCTATAATTCACCCCTCCACTTT.